The 2 T cell receptor beta chains reported below all come from one sample, sequenced in a study of CD8+ T cells in alopecia areata (dated by TCRdb to the late 2010s). In about 5 patients from the biomarker study, CD4+ cells were sorted further to obtain CD25+CD127- cells. The library came from the immunoSEQ multiplex PCR assay. RNA was extracted from all samples and reverse transcribed into cDNA, which served as template for TCR sequencing. TCRdb holds this immuneACCESS table with in-frame rearrangements only. Some clones are missing; in checked studies, unresolved V genes explain under half, and the rest has no known cause. The sample table shows approximately 40,000 clones, and less than 55% are seen once. The ten largest clones capture 1.8% of the sample. Input material: CD4+ Tregs sorted from blood. These receptors originate from a human donor with alopecia areata.

There are a few counts of this clone. V is TRBV4-1 and J is TRBJ2-4; D remains unclear. Trimming pared 0 bases from V and 1 base from J, leaving 10 bases between. CDR1 is MGHRA and CDR2 is YSYEKL in the germline V gene. This CDR3 region has 16 residues. The CDR3 is CASSQEGLGAKNIQYF. Here the CDR3 DNA reads TGCGCCAGCAGCCAAGAGGGCCTCGGGGCCAAAAACATTCAGTACTTC.

This clone was observed a single time. V is TRBV5-1 and J is TRBJ2-1; a weak D match, TRBD1 (6 bases). The CDR3 runs to 14 residues. From germline, CDR1 is SGHRS and CDR2 YFSETQ. Trimming cost V 0 bases and J 6 bases, with 10 bases left between them. This CDR3 reads CASSLGVRGNEQFF. CDR3 DNA: TGCGCCAGCAGCTTGGGCGTCAGGGGCAATGAGCAGTTCTTC.